Listed below are T cell receptor beta chains from one sample, sequenced in a study of T-cell reconstitution after alpha-beta-depleted transplantation in children. TCRdb reprocessed the PCR reads via MiXCR and lists one record per CDR3 protein. The sample lists approximately 800,000 distinct CDR3 sequences; 15% to 20% were seen once. Sequencing used PBMCs, mostly from graft donor cells, obtained 360 days after TCRalphabeta/CD19-depleted stem cell transplant. These receptors came from a male patient younger than 18 who had a stem cell transplant for acute lymphoblastic leukemia, so the T cells may come from the graft donor. Both conserved end residues are part of each CDR3. A D gene is named only where the DNA matches it firmly. Not every row has a clone size; where given, it reads once, few, many or a size class.

d_call: TRBD2
v_call: TRBV7-8
j_call: TRBJ2-1
clone_size: few
cdr3_aa: CASTPFVLAGDNEQFF
cdr3_nt: TGTGCCAGCACCCCGTTCGTACTAGCGGGAGATAATGAGCAGTTCTTC

d_call: TRBD2
v_call: TRBV27
j_call: TRBJ2-3
clone_size: few
cdr3_aa: CASSGRTSGRGTDTQYF
cdr3_nt: TGTGCCAGCAGTGGTCGGACTAGCGGGAGAGGGACAGATACGCAGTATTTT

d_call: NA
v_call: TRBV7-9
j_call: TRBJ2-1
clone_size: NA
cdr3_aa: CASSLVALPTNEPFF
cdr3_nt: TGTGCCAGCAGCTTAGTGGCGCTCCCAACCAATGAGCCGTTCTTC

d_call: NA
v_call: TRBV6-1
j_call: TRBJ2-1
clone_size: many
cdr3_aa: CASSERGGGRVNEQFF
cdr3_nt: TGTGCCAGCAGTGAGAGGGGGGGTGGGAGAGTCAATGAGCAGTTCTTC

d_call: TRBD1
v_call: TRBV11-2
j_call: TRBJ2-7
clone_size: NA
cdr3_aa: CASSLDSGGVSSYEQYF
cdr3_nt: TGTGCCAGCAGCTTAGATTCAGGGGGCGTTAGCTCCTACGAGCAGTACTTC

d_call: NA
v_call: TRBV2
j_call: TRBJ2-7
clone_size: NA
cdr3_aa: CASRTPRGGGQYF
cdr3_nt: TGTGCCAGCAGGACACCCAGGGGTGGAGGGCAGTACTTC

d_call: NA
v_call: TRBV14
j_call: TRBJ1-3
clone_size: NA
cdr3_aa: CASSQDLGQFSGNTIYF
cdr3_nt: TGTGCCAGCAGCCAAGACCTAGGACAGTTCTCTGGAAACACCATATATTTT

d_call: TRBD1
v_call: TRBV10-3
j_call: TRBJ1-2
clone_size: NA
cdr3_aa: CAISGDRDPYGYTF
cdr3_nt: TGTGCCATCAGTGGCGACAGGGACCCTTATGGCTACACCTTC

d_call: NA
v_call: TRBV6-5
j_call: TRBJ2-7
clone_size: NA
cdr3_aa: CASSYWAGPVYEQYF
cdr3_nt: TGTGCCAGCAGTTACTGGGCAGGACCGGTCTACGAGCAGTACTTC

d_call: TRBD1
v_call: TRBV29-1
j_call: TRBJ1-2
clone_size: few
cdr3_aa: CSGFPTGSGTTANYGYTF
cdr3_nt: TGCAGCGGCTTTCCGACAGGGTCGGGTACTACAGCTAACTATGGCTACACCTTC

d_call: NA
v_call: TRBV5-1
j_call: TRBJ2-1
clone_size: NA
cdr3_aa: CASSLSTGDNEQFF
cdr3_nt: TGCGCCAGCAGCTTGTCGACGGGAGACAATGAGCAGTTCTTC

d_call: TRBD2
v_call: TRBV5-1
j_call: TRBJ2-5
clone_size: NA
cdr3_aa: CASSSRDPGGLRQYF
cdr3_nt: TGCGCCAGCAGCTCCCGGGACCCCGGGGGGTTGCGCCAGTACTTC

d_call: TRBD2
v_call: TRBV6-5
j_call: TRBJ2-1
clone_size: few
cdr3_aa: CASSYGGRHWQFF
cdr3_nt: TGTGCCAGCAGTTACGGCGGGAGGCATTGGCAGTTCTTC

d_call: NA
v_call: TRBV7-9
j_call: TRBJ2-7
clone_size: few
cdr3_aa: CASSLQRYEQYF
cdr3_nt: TGTGCCAGCAGCTTACAGCGCTACGAGCAGTACTTC

d_call: TRBD2
v_call: TRBV4-1
j_call: TRBJ2-3
clone_size: NA
cdr3_aa: CASSQDPAGGADTQYF
cdr3_nt: TGCGCCAGCAGCCAAGATCCGGCGGGAGGGGCAGATACGCAGTATTTT

d_call: NA
v_call: TRBV29-1
j_call: TRBJ2-5
clone_size: NA
cdr3_aa: CSVSWGETQYF
cdr3_nt: TGCAGCGTGTCCTGGGGGGAGACCCAGTACTTC

d_call: NA
v_call: TRBV5-4
j_call: TRBJ2-1
clone_size: few
cdr3_aa: CASSLDQTVNEQFF
cdr3_nt: TGTGCCAGCAGCTTGGATCAGACAGTCAATGAGCAGTTCTTC

d_call: TRBD1
v_call: TRBV7-8
j_call: TRBJ2-2
clone_size: NA
cdr3_aa: CASSLQTGGLIGELFF
cdr3_nt: TGTGCCAGCAGCTTACAGACAGGGGGTCTAATCGGGGAGCTGTTTTTT

d_call: NA
v_call: TRBV7-9
j_call: TRBJ2-1
clone_size: few
cdr3_aa: CASSQGVLGPQFF
cdr3_nt: TGTGCCAGCAGCCAAGGTGTTTTAGGTCCCCAGTTCTTC

d_call: TRBD2
v_call: TRBV5-1
j_call: TRBJ2-7
clone_size: few
cdr3_aa: CASSLVGTSGRLRSGEQYF
cdr3_nt: TGCGCCAGCAGCTTGGTAGGGACTAGCGGGAGATTGAGGTCGGGCGAGCAGTACTTC

d_call: NA
v_call: TRBV5-1
j_call: TRBJ2-2
clone_size: NA
cdr3_aa: CASSPSAGTGELFF
cdr3_nt: TGCGCCAGCAGCCCGAGCGCAGGCACCGGGGAGCTGTTTTTT

d_call: NA
v_call: TRBV27
j_call: TRBJ1-2
clone_size: few
cdr3_aa: CASSSPFQGSYGYTF
cdr3_nt: TGTGCCAGCAGTTCCCCATTCCAGGGGTCTTATGGCTACACCTTC

d_call: NA
v_call: TRBV2
j_call: TRBJ2-1
clone_size: NA
cdr3_aa: CASSETAYNEQFF
cdr3_nt: TGTGCCAGCAGTGAAACAGCCTACAATGAGCAGTTCTTC

d_call: NA
v_call: TRBV12-3/TRBV12-4
j_call: TRBJ1-5
clone_size: many
cdr3_aa: CASSEFGQPQHF
cdr3_nt: TGTGCCAGCAGTGAGTTCGGGCAGCCCCAGCATTTT

d_call: NA
v_call: TRBV5-1
j_call: TRBJ1-3
clone_size: few
cdr3_aa: CASSLQQGTGNTIYF
cdr3_nt: TGCGCCAGCAGCCTGCAACAGGGTACTGGAAACACCATATATTTT

d_call: TRBD2
v_call: TRBV4-1
j_call: TRBJ2-2
clone_size: NA
cdr3_aa: CASSQDRGLAGMFWNTGELFF
cdr3_nt: TGCGCCAGCAGCCAAGATCGGGGACTAGCGGGAATGTTTTGGAACACCGGGGAGCTGTTTTTT

d_call: TRBD2
v_call: TRBV20-1
j_call: TRBJ2-7
clone_size: NA
cdr3_aa: CSARGGGRPYEQYF
cdr3_nt: TGCAGTGCTAGAGGGGGAGGGCGCCCCTACGAGCAGTACTTC

d_call: NA
v_call: TRBV19
j_call: TRBJ2-7
clone_size: NA
cdr3_aa: CASSILGQFYEQYF
cdr3_nt: TGTGCCAGTAGTATACTCGGACAGTTCTACGAGCAGTACTTC

d_call: NA
v_call: TRBV25-1
j_call: TRBJ2-4
clone_size: few
cdr3_aa: CASSGDLAKNIQYF
cdr3_nt: TGTGCCAGCAGTGGGGATCTAGCCAAAAACATTCAGTACTTC

d_call: NA
v_call: TRBV20-1
j_call: TRBJ2-1
clone_size: NA
cdr3_aa: CSANQNRPYNEQFF
cdr3_nt: TGCAGTGCGAACCAAAACAGGCCGTACAATGAGCAGTTCTTC

d_call: NA
v_call: TRBV20-1
j_call: TRBJ2-4
clone_size: NA
cdr3_aa: CSAQRGGLAKNIQYF
cdr3_nt: TGCAGTGCACAAAGGGGGGGGCTAGCCAAAAACATTCAGTACTTC

d_call: NA
v_call: TRBV12-3/TRBV12-4
j_call: TRBJ2-7
clone_size: NA
cdr3_aa: CASSSGARPYEQYF
cdr3_nt: TGTGCCAGCAGTTCGGGAGCGCGCCCGTACGAGCAGTACTTC

d_call: TRBD2
v_call: TRBV6-2/TRBV6-3
j_call: TRBJ2-2
clone_size: few
cdr3_aa: CASSYSMSGLAGEYTGELFF
cdr3_nt: TGTGCCAGCAGTTACTCGATGTCGGGACTAGCGGGAGAGTACACCGGGGAGCTGTTTTTT

d_call: TRBD2
v_call: TRBV20-1
j_call: TRBJ2-1
clone_size: few
cdr3_aa: CSGAGGAYNEQFF
cdr3_nt: TGCAGTGGGGCGGGAGGGGCCTACAATGAGCAGTTCTTC

d_call: NA
v_call: TRBV7-2
j_call: TRBJ2-4
clone_size: NA
cdr3_aa: CASSLDYLAKNIQYF
cdr3_nt: TGTGCCAGCAGCTTAGACTACTTAGCCAAAAACATTCAGTACTTC

d_call: NA
v_call: TRBV24-1
j_call: TRBJ2-3
clone_size: NA
cdr3_aa: CATSDSHRAPGTDTQYF
cdr3_nt: TGTGCCACCAGTGATTCCCACCGCGCTCCAGGCACAGATACGCAGTATTTT

d_call: NA
v_call: TRBV29-1
j_call: TRBJ2-3
clone_size: NA
cdr3_aa: CSVRGGRTDTQYF
cdr3_nt: TGCAGCGTCCGAGGTGGGAGGACAGATACGCAGTATTTT

d_call: NA
v_call: TRBV9
j_call: TRBJ1-5
clone_size: few
cdr3_aa: CASSVDGVGNQPQHF
cdr3_nt: TGTGCCAGCAGCGTAGACGGGGTTGGGAATCAGCCCCAGCATTTT

d_call: NA
v_call: TRBV10-3
j_call: TRBJ2-3
clone_size: many
cdr3_aa: CAISESDRSTDTQYF
cdr3_nt: TGTGCCATCAGTGAGTCGGATAGGAGCACAGATACGCAGTATTTT

d_call: NA
v_call: TRBV5-1
j_call: TRBJ2-1
clone_size: NA
cdr3_aa: CASSTDYYNEQFF
cdr3_nt: TGCGCCAGCAGTACCGACTACTACAATGAGCAGTTCTTC

d_call: TRBD2
v_call: TRBV15
j_call: TRBJ2-1
clone_size: NA
cdr3_aa: CATLSGTSTDNEQFF
cdr3_nt: TGTGCCACCCTATCCGGGACTAGTACGGACAATGAGCAGTTCTTC

d_call: NA
v_call: TRBV29-1
j_call: TRBJ2-2
clone_size: NA
cdr3_aa: CSVLSGVNTGELFF
cdr3_nt: TGCAGCGTTCTTTCGGGAGTGAACACCGGGGAGCTGTTTTTT

d_call: TRBD1
v_call: TRBV24-1
j_call: TRBJ2-1
clone_size: NA
cdr3_aa: CATSVLLSGQIYNEQFF
cdr3_nt: TGTGCCACCAGTGTCCTCTTATCGGGACAGATTTACAATGAGCAGTTCTTC

d_call: NA
v_call: TRBV9
j_call: TRBJ2-3
clone_size: few
cdr3_aa: CASSVTPTDTQYF
cdr3_nt: TGTGCCAGCAGCGTAACTCCCACAGATACGCAGTATTTT

d_call: TRBD2
v_call: TRBV7-8
j_call: TRBJ2-7
clone_size: NA
cdr3_aa: CASSLGGAGVSYEQYF
cdr3_nt: TGTGCCAGCAGCTTAGGGGGAGCGGGAGTCTCCTACGAGCAGTACTTC

d_call: NA
v_call: TRBV20-1
j_call: TRBJ2-1
clone_size: few
cdr3_aa: CSALAPYSGDSYNEQFF
cdr3_nt: TGCAGTGCTCTAGCCCCCTATAGCGGAGACTCCTACAATGAGCAGTTCTTC

d_call: NA
v_call: TRBV27
j_call: TRBJ1-6
clone_size: NA
cdr3_aa: CASSVGAFQFTLHF
cdr3_nt: TGTGCCAGCAGTGTTGGGGCATTTCAATTCACCCTCCACTTT

d_call: NA
v_call: TRBV25-1
j_call: TRBJ2-7
clone_size: NA
cdr3_aa: CASSDAWGFYEQYF
cdr3_nt: TGTGCCAGCAGTGATGCGTGGGGGTTCTACGAGCAGTACTTC

d_call: TRBD1
v_call: TRBV5-1
j_call: TRBJ2-1
clone_size: many
cdr3_aa: CASSLVGQGYDEQFF
cdr3_nt: TGCGCCAGCAGCTTGGTAGGACAGGGGTACGATGAGCAGTTCTTC